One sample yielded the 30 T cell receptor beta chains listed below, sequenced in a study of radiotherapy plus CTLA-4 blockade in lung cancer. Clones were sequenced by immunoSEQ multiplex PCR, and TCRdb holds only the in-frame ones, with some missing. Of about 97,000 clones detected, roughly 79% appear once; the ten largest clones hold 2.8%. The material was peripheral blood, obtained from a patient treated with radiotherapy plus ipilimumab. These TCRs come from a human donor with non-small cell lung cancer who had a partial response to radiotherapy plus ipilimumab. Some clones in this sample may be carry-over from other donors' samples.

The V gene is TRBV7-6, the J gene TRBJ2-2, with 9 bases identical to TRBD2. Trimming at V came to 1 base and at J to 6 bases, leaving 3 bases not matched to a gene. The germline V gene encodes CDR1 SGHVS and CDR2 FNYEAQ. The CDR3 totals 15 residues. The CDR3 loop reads CASSLGASGAGELFF. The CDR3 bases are TGTGCCAGCAGCTTAGGGGCTAGCGGGGCCGGGGAGCTGTTTTTT.

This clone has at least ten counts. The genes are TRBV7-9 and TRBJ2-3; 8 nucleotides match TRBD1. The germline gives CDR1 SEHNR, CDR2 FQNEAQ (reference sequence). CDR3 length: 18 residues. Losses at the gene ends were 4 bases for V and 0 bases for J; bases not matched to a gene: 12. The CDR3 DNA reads TGTGCCAGCAGCTCCGACAGGGGAGTCGGCGGGAGCACAGATACGCAGTATTTT. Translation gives CASSSDRGVGGSTDTQYF.

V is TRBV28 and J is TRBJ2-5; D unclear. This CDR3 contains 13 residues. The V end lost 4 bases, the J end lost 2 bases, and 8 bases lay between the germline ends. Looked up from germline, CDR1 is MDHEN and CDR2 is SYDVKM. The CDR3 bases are TGTGCCAGCAGTTCTTTAGTTCAAGAGACCCAGTACTTC. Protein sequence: CASSSLVQETQYF.

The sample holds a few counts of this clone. The CDR3 region has the DNA TGTGCCAGCAGCTTACAGGGGCCTGTTTCTGGCGAGCAGTACTTC. Its translation: CASSLQGPVSGEQYF. V usage is TRBV11-3 and J usage is TRBJ2-7, with D possibly TRBD1 on 6 matching bases. V was pared by 2 bases and J by 6 bases, with 17 bases between. CDR1 and CDR2 from the germline V gene are SGHNT and YENEEA. The CDR3 length is 15 residues.

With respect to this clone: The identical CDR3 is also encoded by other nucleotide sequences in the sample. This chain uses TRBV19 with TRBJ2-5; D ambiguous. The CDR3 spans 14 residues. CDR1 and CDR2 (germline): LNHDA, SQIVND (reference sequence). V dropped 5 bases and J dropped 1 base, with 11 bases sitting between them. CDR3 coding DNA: TGTGCCAGTAGTGAGGTCTCCATCCAAGAGACCCAGTACTTC. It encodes CASSEVSIQETQYF.

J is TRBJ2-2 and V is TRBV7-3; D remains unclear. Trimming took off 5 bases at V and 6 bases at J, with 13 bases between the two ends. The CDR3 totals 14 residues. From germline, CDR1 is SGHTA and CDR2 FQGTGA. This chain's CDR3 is CASSPIPSAGELFF. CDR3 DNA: TGTGCCAGCAGCCCTATCCCGTCCGCCGGGGAGCTGTTTTTT.

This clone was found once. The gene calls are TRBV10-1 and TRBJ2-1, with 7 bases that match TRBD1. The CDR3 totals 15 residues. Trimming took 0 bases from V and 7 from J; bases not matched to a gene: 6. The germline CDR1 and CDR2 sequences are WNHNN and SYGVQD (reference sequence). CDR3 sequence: CASSESRQGTNEQFF. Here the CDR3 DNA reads TGCGCCAGCAGTGAGTCGCGACAGGGCACGAATGAGCAGTTCTTC.

The CDR3 is CASSTRDPPLHF. CDR3 DNA sequence: TGTGCCAGTAGTACCAGGGATCCACCCCTCCACTTT. This chain connects TRBV19 to TRBJ1-6; a possible D gene is TRBD1 (5 bases). The CDR3 length is 12 residues. The V end was cut by 4 bases, the J end by 11 bases, with 9 bases between. CDR1 and CDR2 (germline): LNHDA, SQIVND (reference sequence).

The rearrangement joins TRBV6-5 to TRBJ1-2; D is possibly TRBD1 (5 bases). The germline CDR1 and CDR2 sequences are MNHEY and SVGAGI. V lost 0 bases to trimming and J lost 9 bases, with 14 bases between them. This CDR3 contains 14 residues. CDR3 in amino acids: CASSYSVRGASYTF. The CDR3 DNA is TGTGCCAGCAGTTACTCGGTGCGGGGCGCGAGCTACACCTTC.

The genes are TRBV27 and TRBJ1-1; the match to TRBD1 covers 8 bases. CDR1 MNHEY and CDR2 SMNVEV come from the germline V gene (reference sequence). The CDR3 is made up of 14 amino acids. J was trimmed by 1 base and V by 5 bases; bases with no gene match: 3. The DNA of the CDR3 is TGTGCCAGCAGTCCCCAGGGGGCGAACACTGAAGCTTTCTTT. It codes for CASSPQGANTEAFF.

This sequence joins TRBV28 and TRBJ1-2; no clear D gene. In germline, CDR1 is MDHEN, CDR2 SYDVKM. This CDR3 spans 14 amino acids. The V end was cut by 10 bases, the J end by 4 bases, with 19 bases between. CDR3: CAIKNPSITYGYTF. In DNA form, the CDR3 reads TGTGCCATCAAGAATCCCTCTATCACCTATGGCTACACCTTC.

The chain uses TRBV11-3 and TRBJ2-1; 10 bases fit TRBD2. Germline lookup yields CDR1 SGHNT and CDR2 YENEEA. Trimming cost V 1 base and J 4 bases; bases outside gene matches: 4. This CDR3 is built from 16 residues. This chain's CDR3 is CASSLGPSGGYNEQFF. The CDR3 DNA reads TGTGCCAGCAGCTTAGGTCCTAGCGGGGGTTACAATGAGCAGTTCTTC.

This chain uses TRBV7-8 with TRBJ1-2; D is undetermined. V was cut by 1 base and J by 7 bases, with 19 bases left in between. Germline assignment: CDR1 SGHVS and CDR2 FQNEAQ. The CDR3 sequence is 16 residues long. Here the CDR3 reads CASSLVRRERNAGYTF. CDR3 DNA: TGTGCCAGCAGCTTAGTGCGCCGGGAAAGGAACGCTGGCTACACCTTC.

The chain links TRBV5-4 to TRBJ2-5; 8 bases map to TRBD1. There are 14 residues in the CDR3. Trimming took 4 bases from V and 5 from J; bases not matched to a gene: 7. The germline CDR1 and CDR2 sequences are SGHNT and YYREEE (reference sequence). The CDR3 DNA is TGTGCCAGCAGCCAGAGGACAGGGACTGAGACCCAGTACTTC. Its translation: CASSQRTGTETQYF.

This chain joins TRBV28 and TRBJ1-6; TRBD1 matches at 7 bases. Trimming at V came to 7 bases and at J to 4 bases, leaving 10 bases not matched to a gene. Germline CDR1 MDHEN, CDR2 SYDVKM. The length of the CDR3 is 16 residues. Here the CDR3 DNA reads TGTGCCAGCACCCTTTCGACAGGGAGTTATAATTCACCCCTCCACTTT. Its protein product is CASTLSTGSYNSPLHF.

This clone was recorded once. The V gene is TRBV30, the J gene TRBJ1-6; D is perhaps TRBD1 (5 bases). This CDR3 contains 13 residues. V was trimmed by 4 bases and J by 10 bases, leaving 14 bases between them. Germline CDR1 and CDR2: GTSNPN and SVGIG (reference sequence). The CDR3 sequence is CAWNSDPGSPLHF. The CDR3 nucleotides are TGTGCCTGGAATTCTGATCCAGGGTCACCCCTCCACTTT.

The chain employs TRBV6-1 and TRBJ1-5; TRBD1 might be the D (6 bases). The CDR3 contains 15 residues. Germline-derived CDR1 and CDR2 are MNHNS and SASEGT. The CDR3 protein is CATGGLLFSNQPQHF. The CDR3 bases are TGTGCAACTGGGGGCCTTTTGTTCTCAAATCAGCCCCAGCATTTT.

In DNA form, the CDR3 reads TGTGCCAGCAGCTTAGGACCGACCGGGACTAGGTCCAGAGATACGCAGTATTTT. As protein: CASSLGPTGTRSRDTQYF. V gene TRBV7-2 combines with J gene TRBJ2-3, with 8 bases identical to TRBD2. V lost 1 base, J lost 5 bases, and 14 bases stayed unmatched. The V gene's germline CDR1 is SGHTA and CDR2 FQGNSA. CDR3 length: 18 residues.

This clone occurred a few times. Here the CDR3 DNA reads TGTGCCAGCAGCTTGGACCAGATCCCTGGGGCCAACGTCCTGACTTTC. It is translated as CASSLDQIPGANVLTF. The chain couples TRBV5-4 to TRBJ2-6; D remains unclear. CDR1 SGHNT and CDR2 YYREEE come from the germline V gene (reference sequence). The ends were cut back, 0 bases at V and 2 bases at J, with 9 bases in the middle. This CDR3 is 16 amino acids long. The full variable domain, completed using reference TRBV5-4 and TRBJ2-6, is ETGVTQSPTHLIKTRGQQVTLRCSSQSGHNTVSWYQQALGQGPQFIFQYYREEENGRGNFPPRFSGLQFPNYSSELNVNALELDDSALYLCASSLDQIPGANVLTFGAGSRLTVL.

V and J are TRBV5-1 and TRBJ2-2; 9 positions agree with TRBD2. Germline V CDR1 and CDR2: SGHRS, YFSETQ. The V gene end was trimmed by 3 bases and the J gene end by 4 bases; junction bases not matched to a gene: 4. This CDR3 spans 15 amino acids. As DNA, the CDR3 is TGCGCCAGCAGCTCGACTAGCGGAACCACCGGGGAGCTGTTTTTT. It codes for CASSSTSGTTGELFF.

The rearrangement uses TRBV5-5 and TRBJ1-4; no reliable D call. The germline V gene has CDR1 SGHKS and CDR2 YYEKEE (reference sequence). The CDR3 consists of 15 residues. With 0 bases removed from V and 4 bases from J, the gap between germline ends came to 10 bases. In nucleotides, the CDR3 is TGTGCCAGCAGCTTGGGGCGGATTAATAATGAAAAACTGTTTTTT. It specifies CASSLGRINNEKLFF. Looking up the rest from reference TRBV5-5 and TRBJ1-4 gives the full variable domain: DAGVTQSPTHLIKTRGQQVTLRCSPISGHKSVSWYQQVLGQGPQFIFQYYEKEERGRGNFPDRFSARQFPNYSSELNVNALLLGDSALYLCASSLGRINNEKLFFGSGTQLSVL.

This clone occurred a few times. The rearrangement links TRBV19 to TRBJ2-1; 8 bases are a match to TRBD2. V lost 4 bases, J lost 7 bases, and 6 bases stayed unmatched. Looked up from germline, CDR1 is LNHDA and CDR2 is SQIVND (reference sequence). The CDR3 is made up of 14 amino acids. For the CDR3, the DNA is TGTGCCAGTAGTAGTGCGGGGGGCCTTAATGAGCAGTTCTTC. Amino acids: CASSSAGGLNEQFF.

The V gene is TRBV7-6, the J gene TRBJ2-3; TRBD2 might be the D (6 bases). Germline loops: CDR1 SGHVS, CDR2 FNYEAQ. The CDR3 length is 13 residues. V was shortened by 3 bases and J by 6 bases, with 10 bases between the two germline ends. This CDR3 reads CASSFRDFDTQYF. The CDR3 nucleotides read TGTGCCAGCAGCTTCCGGGACTTCGATACGCAGTATTTT. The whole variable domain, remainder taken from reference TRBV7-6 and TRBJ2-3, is GAGVSQSPRYKVTKRGQDVALRCDPISGHVSLYWYRQALGQGPEFLTYFNYEAQQDKSGLPNDRFSAERPEGSISTLTIQRTEQRDSAMYRCASSFRDFDTQYFGPGTRLTVL.

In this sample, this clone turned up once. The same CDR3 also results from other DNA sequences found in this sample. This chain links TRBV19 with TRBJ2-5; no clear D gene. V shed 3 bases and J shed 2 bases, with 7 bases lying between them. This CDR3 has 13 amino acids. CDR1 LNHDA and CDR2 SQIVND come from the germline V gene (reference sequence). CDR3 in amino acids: CASSIQVQETQYF. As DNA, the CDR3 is TGTGCCAGTAGTATCCAGGTTCAAGAGACCCAGTACTTC.

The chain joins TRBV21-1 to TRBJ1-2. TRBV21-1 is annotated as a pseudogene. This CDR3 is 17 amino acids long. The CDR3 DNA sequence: TGTGCCAGCAGCCCCTCCAATCGTAGACTACCTAACTATGGCTACACCTTC. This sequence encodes CASSPSNRRLPNYGYTF.

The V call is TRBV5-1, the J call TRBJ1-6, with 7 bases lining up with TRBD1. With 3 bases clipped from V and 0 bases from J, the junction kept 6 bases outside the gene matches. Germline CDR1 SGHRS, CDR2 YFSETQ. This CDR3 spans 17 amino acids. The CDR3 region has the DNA TGCGCCAGCAGCTCAGGACAGGCCAACTCCTATAATTCACCCCTCCACTTT. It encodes CASSSGQANSYNSPLHF. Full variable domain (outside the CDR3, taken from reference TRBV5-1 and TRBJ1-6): KAGVTQTPRYLIKTRGQQVTLSCSPISGHRSVSWYQQTPGQGLQFLFEYFSETQRNKGNFPGRFSGRQFSNSRSEMNVSTLELGDSALYLCASSSGQANSYNSPLHFGNGTRLTVT.

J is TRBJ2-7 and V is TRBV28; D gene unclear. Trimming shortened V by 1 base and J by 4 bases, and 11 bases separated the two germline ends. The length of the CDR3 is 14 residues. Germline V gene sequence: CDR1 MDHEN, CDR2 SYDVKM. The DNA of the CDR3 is TGTGCCAGCAGTTTATCCTCGGTTAAATACGAGCAGTACTTC. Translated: CASSLSSVKYEQYF.

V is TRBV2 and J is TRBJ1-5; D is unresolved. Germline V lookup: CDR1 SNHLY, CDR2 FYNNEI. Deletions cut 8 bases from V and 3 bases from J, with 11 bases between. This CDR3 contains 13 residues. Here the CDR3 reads CASRGEANQPQHF. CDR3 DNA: TGTGCCAGCCGGGGAGAGGCCAATCAGCCCCAGCATTTT.

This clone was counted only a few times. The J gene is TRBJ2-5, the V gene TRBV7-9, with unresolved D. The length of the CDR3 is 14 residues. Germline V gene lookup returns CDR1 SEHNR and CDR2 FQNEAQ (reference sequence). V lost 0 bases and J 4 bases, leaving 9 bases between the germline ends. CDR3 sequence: CASSLALGLETQYF. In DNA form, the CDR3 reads TGTGCCAGCAGCTTAGCGCTGGGCTTAGAGACCCAGTACTTC.

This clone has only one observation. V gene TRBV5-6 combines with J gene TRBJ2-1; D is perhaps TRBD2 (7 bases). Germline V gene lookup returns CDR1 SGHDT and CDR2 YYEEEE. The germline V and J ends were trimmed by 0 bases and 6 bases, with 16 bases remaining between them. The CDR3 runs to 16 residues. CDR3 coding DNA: TGTGCCAGCAGCTTGGGCCGCGCGGGGGCAGGCAATGAGCAGTTCTTC. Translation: CASSLGRAGAGNEQFF.